A selection of T cell receptor delta chains follows, all from one sample in a study of Vδ1+ human thymocytes. TCRdb called clones anew from the multiplex PCR reads with CATT. The sample shows 50,000 to 75,000 delta-chain clones, approximately 15% of them seen only once. The specimen sequenced was Vdelta1+ gamma-delta thymocytes from the thymus. These receptors were collected from a girl less than two years old who had congenital heart surgery. Each CDR3 is given with its conserved first and last residue. D genes are given only for firm matches. Clone size is stated in some rows and not others, as once, few, many or a class when expanded.

d_gene	abundance	len	v_gene	j_gene	CDR3aa	CDR3nt
.	.	19	TRDV1	TRDJ1	CALGDGRNWAPRRTDKLIF	TGTGCTCTTGGGGACGGCCGAAACTGGGCGCCGAGGCGCACCGATAAACTCATCTTT
.	.	13	TRDV1	TRDJ1	CALGELITDKLIF	TGTGCTCTTGGGGAACTAATCACCGATAAACTCATCTTT
TRDD3	.	23	TRDV1	TRDJ1	CALGEMQKRTVGGGPPDTDKLIF	TGTGCTCTTGGGGAAATGCAGAAGAGGACAGTGGGTGGGGGACCCCCCGACACCGATAAACTCATCTTT
TRDD3	few	20	TRDV1	TRDJ1	CALGELVKTGGPPYTDKLIF	TGTGCTCTTGGGGAACTAGTAAAGACTGGGGGACCCCCGTACACCGATAAACTCATCTTT
TRDD3	few	19	TRDV2	TRDJ1	CACDTACTGGIAPTDKLIF	TGTGCCTGTGACACTGCTTGTACTGGGGGGATAGCTCCGACCGATAAACTCATCTTT
.	few	17	TRDV1	TRDJ1	CALGPYAIRAFTDKLIF	TGTGCTCTTGGTCCTTACGCGATACGCGCCTTCACCGATAAACTCATCTTT
TRDD2	.	21	TRDV1	TRDJ1	CALGGAFLRLTGAPGQDKLIF	TGTGCTCTTGGGGGCGCCTTCCTACGTCTTACTGGGGCCCCGGGGCAAGATAAACTCATCTTT
TRDD3	.	25	TRDV1	TRDJ1	CALGERFIGLPTRTTGGYSSDKLIF	TGTGCTCTTGGGGAACGATTTATTGGACTACCCACCCGAACAACTGGGGGATACTCCTCCGATAAACTCATCTTT
TRDD3	.	16	TRDV1	TRDJ1	CALLYWGIAVTDKLIF	TGTGCTCTCCTTTACTGGGGGATAGCAGTTACCGATAAACTCATCTTT
.	.	16	TRDV1	TRDJ1	CALGEGVSAYTDKLIF	TGTGCTCTTGGGGAAGGAGTCTCCGCGTACACCGATAAACTCATCTTT
TRDD3	.	27	TRDV1	TRDJ1	CALGDPPLYGLYLYWGVETPNTDKLIF	TGTGCTCTTGGGGACCCCCCCCTTTATGGCCTATACCTGTACTGGGGGGTAGAAACCCCTAACACCGATAAACTCATCTTT
TRDD3	.	19	TRDV1	TRDJ1	CALGDLFRMRLGDTGKLIF	TGTGCTCTTGGGGACCTCTTCCGAATGAGGCTGGGGGATACGGGGAAACTCATCTTT
.	.	27	TRDV1	TRDJ1	CALGERNPPKLHARGQDTVWHTDKLIF	TGTGCTCTTGGGGAACGAAATCCCCCCAAGCTCCACGCGCGGGGACAGGATACTGTTTGGCACACCGATAAACTCATCTTT
.	.	20	TRDV1	TRDJ1	CALGRPSPPGSPFLTDKLIF	TGTGCTCTTGGGAGGCCTTCCCCACCGGGATCTCCATTCTTAACCGATAAACTCATCTTT
.	once	15	TRDV1	TRDJ1	CALGEPEGTANKLIF	TGTGCTCTTGGGGAGCCAGAAGGGACCGCCAATAAACTCATCTTT
TRDD3	few	22	TRDV2	TRDJ1	CACDTGVNSRGGIRQYTDKLIF	TGTGCCTGTGACACCGGAGTCAACAGTAGGGGGGGGATCAGACAGTACACCGATAAACTCATCTTT
TRDD2	few	21	TRDV1	TRDJ1	CALGEPLPTPPLGPYTDKLIF	TGTGCTCTTGGGGAACCTCTTCCTACCCCCCCGCTGGGGCCGTACACCGATAAACTCATCTTT
TRDD3	.	20	TRDV1	TRDJ1	CALAVSRTGGYETRTDKLIF	TGTGCTCTCGCCGTGAGCCGAACTGGGGGATACGAGACTCGGACCGATAAACTCATCTTT
TRDD2	.	20	TRDV1	TRDJ1	CALGEQILPTQRPDTDKLIF	TGTGCTCTTGGGGAACAAATCCTTCCTACACAGAGACCAGACACCGATAAACTCATCTTT
TRDD2	many	20	TRAV29/DV5	TRDJ1	CAASSAFLRMYWGSSDKLIF	TGTGCAGCAAGCTCGGCCTTCCTACGAATGTACTGGGGATCCTCCGATAAACTCATCTTT
.	.	20	TRDV1	TRDJ1	CALGELEYLPEARVTDKLIF	TGTGCTCTTGGGGAACTAGAATATCTTCCGGAGGCGAGGGTCACCGATAAACTCATCTTT
TRDD3	.	17	TRDV1	TRDJ1	CALANGGCDNYTDKLIF	TGTGCTCTTGCCAACGGGGGATGCGATAATTACACCGATAAACTCATCTTT
TRDD3	.	14	TRDV1	TRDJ1	CALGKPLGDTPFIF	TGTGCTCTTGGGAAACCACTGGGGGATACACCCTTCATCTTT
TRDD3	.	17	TRDV1	TRDJ1	CALGERDTGGYNDKLIF	TGTGCTCTTGGGGAACGCGATACTGGGGGATACAACGATAAACTCATCTTT
.	few	23	TRDV1	TRDJ1	CALGDRHVFPTGWGNGRTDKLIF	TGTGCTCTTGGGGATCGCCACGTTTTTCCTACGGGGTGGGGGAACGGACGGACCGATAAACTCATCTTT
.	few	23	TRDV1	TRDJ1	CALGDPFPTVGVFGLGDADKLIF	TGTGCTCTTGGGGATCCCTTTCCTACTGTCGGGGTCTTCGGCCTCGGGGATGCCGATAAACTCATCTTT
.	few	18	TRDV1	TRDJ2	CALGVDTVEGIRTAQLFF	TGTGCTCTTGGGGTCGACACTGTTGAGGGGATCCGCACAGCACAACTCTTCTTT
TRDD3	few	23	TRDV1	TRDJ1	CALGELRPDMYPGGYAYTDKLIF	TGTGCTCTTGGGGAACTACGGCCAGATATGTACCCTGGGGGATACGCCTACACCGATAAACTCATCTTT
.	.	15	TRDV1	TRDJ1	CALGECPVSNDKLIF	TGTGCTCTTGGGGAGTGCCCGGTGTCGAACGATAAACTCATCTTT
TRDD3	.	25	TRDV1	TRDJ1	CALGDNFPYIDIATGGYRRTDKLIF	TGTGCTCTTGGGGATAATTTTCCTTACATCGATATCGCTACTGGGGGATACAGGCGGACCGATAAACTCATCTTT